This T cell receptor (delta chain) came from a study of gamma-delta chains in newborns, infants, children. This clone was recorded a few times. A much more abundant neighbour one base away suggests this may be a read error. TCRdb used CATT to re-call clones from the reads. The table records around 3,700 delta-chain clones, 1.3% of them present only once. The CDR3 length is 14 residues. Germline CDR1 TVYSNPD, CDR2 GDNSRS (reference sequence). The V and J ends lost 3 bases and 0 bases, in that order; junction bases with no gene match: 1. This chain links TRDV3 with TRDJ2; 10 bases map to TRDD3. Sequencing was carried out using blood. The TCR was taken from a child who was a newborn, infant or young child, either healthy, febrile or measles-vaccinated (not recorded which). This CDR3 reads CALLGDALTAQLFF. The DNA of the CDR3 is TGTGCCTTACTGGGGGATGCTTTGACAGCACAACTCTTCTTT.